This T cell receptor (beta chain) appears in the sequencing data of a study of graft-versus-host responses after intestinal transplantation. Study-level information: Uniformly, recipients were administered anti-thymocyte globulin induction with subsequent tacrolimus and steroids for around three years.

Regarding the study as a whole: Recipient bone marrow held GvH clones, some seen earlier in ileum or blood. Patients who carried graft-donor T cell macrochimerism also had high graft-versus-host to host-versus-graft clonal ratios in their allografts.

On this clone itself: As yet, its antigen is unknown. This CDR3 is also generated by other DNA sequences in the sample.

TCRdb keeps only in-frame clones here, not all; method: immunoSEQ multiplex PCR. Of about 89,000 clones listed, about 92% were seen once; the top ten hold 2%. Looked up from germline, CDR1 is MNHEY and CDR2 is SMNVEV (reference sequence). Deletions cut 3 bases from V and 4 bases from J, with 10 bases between. This CDR3 spans 13 amino acids. This chain connects TRBV27 to TRBJ2-7; D is possibly TRBD1 (7 bases). The specimen comprised unstimulated CD8+ T cells sorted from spleen or lymph node cells, sampled before intestinal transplant. The TCR comes from a human donor who received an intestinal transplant. CDR3 DNA: TGTGCCAGCAGTTTGTCAGGGGGGTACGAGCAGTACTTC. Protein product: CASSLSGGYEQYF.